The clone carrying this TCR beta chain was picked up one time. Its antigen remains unidentified. The data originate from a study of T cell responses to AZD1222 COVID-19 vaccine. On the study more broadly: Analysis merged second doses at about 4 or about 12 weeks. Whole-study findings and limits: It should be noted that donors were predominantly white British and more often female, and clonal diversity was possibly underestimated. Seropositive status at baseline applied to only 6 or 7 AZD1222 recipients. Repertoires were collected only later (after the peak T cell response had occurred).

Germline CDR1 and CDR2: SGHAT and FQNNGV. Trimming stripped 5 bases from V and 5 bases from J, with 18 bases between. The CDR3 consists of 15 residues. Here immunoSEQ multiplex PCR was the method, and the copy in TCRdb shows in-frame clones only, minus some. The table has approximately 100,000 clones, about 86% seen once. The chain is built from TRBV11-2 and TRBJ1-1; tentative D call: TRBD1 (5 bases). The origin of this receptor is an adult in good health. This specimen was peripheral blood, taken on day 0 of AZD1222 vaccination. The CDR3 region is CASSPRQTLGTEAFF. The CDR3 DNA is TGTGCCAGCAGCCCACGACAGACCCTGGGGACTGAAGCTTTCTTT.